Listed below are T cell receptor beta chains from one sample, sequenced in a study of T-cell memory formation after mild COVID-19. Using its own MiXCR run on the 5' RACE reads, TCRdb lists one record per CDR3 protein. The sample comprises 90,000 to 130,000 distinct CDR3 sequences, 15% to 20% of which are singletons, and 5% to 7% rests with the top ten. The specimen was PBMCs or a T cell subset sorted from them (not recorded which). These receptors originate from a young man who had mild COVID-19 (a few samples of this study predate the infection). Cell type and time point are not known. Each CDR3 is given with its conserved first and last residue. Each record gives: V gene, D gene, J gene, clone size, CDR3 protein, CDR3 DNA. A D gene is named only where the DNA matches it firmly. Rows may omit the clone size; those that give it use once, few, many or a size class.

V: TRBV7-2; D: -; J: TRBJ1-1; size: few; CDR3: CASSLGTHTEAFF; DNA: TGTGCCAGCAGCTTAGGGACACACACTGAAGCTTTCTTT
V: TRBV10-3; D: TRBD2; J: TRBJ2-7; size: -; CDR3: CAIKLEAGGYEQYF; DNA: TGTGCCATCAAACTCGAAGCGGGGGGCTACGAGCAGTACTTC
V: TRBV5-1; D: -; J: TRBJ1-4; size: few; CDR3: CASSESPNEKLFF; DNA: TGCGCCAGCAGCGAATCCCCAAATGAAAAACTGTTTTTT
V: TRBV12-3/TRBV12-4; D: TRBD1; J: TRBJ2-2; size: few; CDR3: CASSPYRGWRGELFF; DNA: TGTGCCAGCAGCCCTTACAGGGGCTGGCGTGGGGAGCTGTTTTTT
V: TRBV5-6; D: -; J: TRBJ1-2; size: few; CDR3: CASSFAPKGGYTF; DNA: TGTGCCAGCAGCTTTGCCCCTAAGGGCGGCTACACCTTC
V: TRBV2; D: -; J: TRBJ1-1; size: -; CDR3: CASSEAGTEAFF; DNA: TGTGCCAGCAGTGAGGCAGGCACTGAAGCTTTCTTT
V: TRBV7-9; D: -; J: TRBJ2-7; size: many; CDR3: CASSLSASSEQYF; DNA: TGTGCCAGCAGCTTGAGTGCTTCTAGCGAGCAGTACTTC
V: TRBV7-2; D: TRBD1; J: TRBJ1-2; size: few; CDR3: CASSFPARTGVKGTILYGYTF; DNA: TGTGCCAGCAGCTTCCCCGCCAGGACAGGAGTAAAGGGAACCATCCTCTATGGCTACACCTTC
V: TRBV24-1; D: TRBD2; J: TRBJ2-1; size: -; CDR3: CATSRAGDLYNEQFF; DNA: TGTGCCACCAGTAGAGCGGGGGACCTCTACAATGAGCAGTTCTTC
V: TRBV6-1; D: -; J: TRBJ2-7; size: few; CDR3: CASSEVSSYEQYF; DNA: TGTGCCAGCAGTGAGGTCTCCTCCTACGAGCAGTACTTC